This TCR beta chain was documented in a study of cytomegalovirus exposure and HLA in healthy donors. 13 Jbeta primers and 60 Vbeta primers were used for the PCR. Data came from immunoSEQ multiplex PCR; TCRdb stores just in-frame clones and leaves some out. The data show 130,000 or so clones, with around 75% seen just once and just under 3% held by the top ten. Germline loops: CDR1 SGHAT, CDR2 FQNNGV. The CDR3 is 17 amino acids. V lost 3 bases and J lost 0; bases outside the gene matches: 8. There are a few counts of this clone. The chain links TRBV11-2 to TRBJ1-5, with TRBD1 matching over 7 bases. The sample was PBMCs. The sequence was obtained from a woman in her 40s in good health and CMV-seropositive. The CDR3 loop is CASSLGTGVDSNQPQHF. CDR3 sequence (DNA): TGTGCCAGCAGCTTGGGAACAGGGGTTGATAGCAATCAGCCCCAGCATTTT.